Sequencing of this TCR beta chain was carried out in a study of T cell repertoires in cytomegalovirus infection. General observations from the study: HLA-C-restricted, CMV-specific TCR beta clonotypes were dominant ex vivo.

For this clonotype: Its antigen is undetermined.

TCRdb re-called the reads with MiXCR, one entry per CDR3 protein. The sample has a few hundred thousand distinct CDR3 sequences, about 25% seen once. This CDR3 is 14 amino acids long. Germline assignment: CDR1 LGHNA and CDR2 YNFKEQ. V was clipped by 0 bases and J by 12 bases, with 18 bases between them. The gene calls are TRBV4-2 and TRBJ2-7; TRBD2 is a possible D gene (5 bases). The clonotype comes from a human donor in good health (CMV status not recorded). Some clones in this sample may be carry-over from other donors' samples. Material for sequencing was PBMCs. The CDR3 sequence: CASSQEDRPGSPYF. The DNA of the CDR3 is TGTGCCAGCAGCCAAGAAGATAGACCGGGATCACCGTACTTC.